Listed below are T cell receptor beta chains from one sample, sequenced in a study of early T cells in non-severe SARS-CoV-2 infection. Using its own MiXCR run on the 5' RACE reads, TCRdb lists one record per CDR3 protein. There are about 64,000 distinct CDR3 sequences in the sample; roughly 18% occur only once, and 8.9% lies in the top ten. The specimen comprised whole blood, sampled at baseline. All receptors derive from an adult who was a healthcare worker with PCR-confirmed SARS-CoV-2 infection or an uninfected control (not recorded which). Each CDR3 is given with its conserved first and last residue. D genes are given only for firm matches. Not every row has a clone size; where given, it reads once, few, many or a size class.

>many|.|TRBV12-3/TRBV12-4|TRBJ1-5
CASSLISGMGNQPQHF
TGTGCCAGCAGTTTAATATCCGGGATGGGCAATCAGCCCCAGCATTTT
>few|TRBD1|TRBV24-1|TRBJ2-1
CATSGGKGQDYNEQFF
TGTGCCACCAGTGGGGGAAAGGGACAGGATTACAATGAGCAGTTCTTC
>few|.|TRBV6-6|TRBJ1-5
CASSYLSNQPQHF
TGTGCCAGCAGTTACCTTTCTAATCAGCCCCAGCATTTT
>.|.|TRBV18|TRBJ2-7
CASSGDGNSYEQYF
TGTGCCAGCTCGGGGGACGGTAACTCCTACGAGCAGTACTTC
>.|.|TRBV12-2|TRBJ2-7
CASRFTRRASGAYEQYF
TGTGCAAGTCGCTTTACCAGAAGGGCTAGCGGAGCCTACGAGCAGTACTTC
>medium-sized|.|TRBV5-1|TRBJ2-1
CASSPGNRQFNEQFF
TGCGCCAGCAGCCCAGGGAACAGACAGTTCAATGAGCAGTTCTTC
>few|.|TRBV11-2|TRBJ2-7
CASSLDSLTYEQYF
TGTGCCAGCAGCTTAGATAGTCTAACTTACGAGCAGTACTTC
>.|TRBD1|TRBV10-1|TRBJ2-7
CASGAGTGLVEQYF
TGCGCCAGCGGAGCCGGGACAGGCCTCGTCGAGCAGTACTTC
>.|.|TRBV4-2|TRBJ2-2
CASSQDRRMNTGELFF
TGTGCCAGCAGCCAAGATCGCAGGATGAACACCGGGGAGCTGTTTTTT
>few|.|TRBV6-6|TRBJ1-1
CASRDSADNEAFF
TGTGCCAGCAGAGACAGCGCTGATAATGAAGCTTTCTTT
>many|.|TRBV24-1|TRBJ2-3
CATSDPFRGVNTDTQYF
TGTGCCACCAGTGACCCGTTCCGAGGAGTCAACACAGATACGCAGTATTTT
>many|TRBD1|TRBV20-1|TRBJ2-3
CSARRGQGGGDTQYF
TGCAGTGCTAGACGGGGACAGGGGGGTGGAGATACGCAGTATTTT
>.|.|TRBV25-1|TRBJ2-2
CAAGQQARTTGELFF
TGTGCCGCTGGACAACAGGCGCGAACCACCGGGGAGCTGTTTTTT
>.|.|TRBV3-1|TRBJ1-4
CASSQDRGSTEKLFF
TGTGCCAGCAGCCAAGATAGGGGGTCGACTGAAAAACTGTTTTTT
>few|.|TRBV6-2/TRBV6-3|TRBJ2-7
CASSLERHLLNYEQYF
TGTGCCAGCAGCTTGGAACGACACCTTCTAAACTACGAGCAGTACTTC
>many|.|TRBV6-2/TRBV6-3|TRBJ1-5
CASSPDGHNQPQHF
TGTGCCAGCAGTCCGGACGGACACAATCAGCCCCAGCATTTT
>.|TRBD2|TRBV20-1|TRBJ2-5
CSARAPRASGGAARETQYF
TGCAGTGCTAGGGCTCCGCGGGCTAGCGGGGGGGCCGCTCGAGAGACCCAGTACTTC
>.|.|TRBV25-1|TRBJ1-5
CASSEVGNQPQHF
TGTGCCAGCAGTGAAGTGGGAAATCAGCCCCAGCATTTT
>few|.|TRBV4-1|TRBJ2-3
CASSQDYRRSTDTQFF
TGCGCCAGCAGCCAAGATTATCGGAGAAGCACAGATACGCAGTTTTTT
>.|.|TRBV18|TRBJ1-1
CASSNRAVNTEAFF
TGTGCCAGCTCAAACAGGGCAGTGAACACTGAAGCTTTCTTT
>few|TRBD1|TRBV6-5|TRBJ1-2
CASTPPGGYGYTF
TGTGCCAGCACCCCCCCAGGGGGCTATGGCTACACCTTC
>.|.|TRBV21-1|TRBJ2-4
CASSKGHRETIQYF
TGTGCCAGCAGCAAAGGACACAGGGAGACCATTCAGTACTTC
>many|.|TRBV29-1|TRBJ2-2
CSVDMPGAGELFF
TGCAGCGTTGATATGCCAGGGGCGGGGGAGCTGTTTTTT
>.|TRBD2|TRBV10-2|TRBJ2-2
CASSSGLAGLGELFF
TGCGCCAGCAGTTCCGGACTAGCGGGGTTAGGGGAGCTGTTTTTT
>few|.|TRBV19|TRBJ1-1
CASRRLLGHEAFF
TGTGCCAGTCGGCGGCTTTTGGGACACGAAGCTTTCTTT
>.|.|TRBV20-1|TRBJ2-2
CSARSRVAGELFF
TGCAGTGCTAGATCCAGGGTGGCCGGGGAGCTGTTTTTT
>.|.|TRBV12-3/TRBV12-4|TRBJ1-3
CASSSPGRLSGNTIYF
TGTGCCAGCAGTTCCCCCGGAAGGCTTTCAGGAAACACCATATATTTT
>few|.|TRBV30|TRBJ2-2
CAWSVRRGTGELFF
TGTGCCTGGAGTGTACGGAGGGGCACCGGGGAGCTGTTTTTT
>few|TRBD1|TRBV6-2/TRBV6-3|TRBJ2-5
CAIGQGEVETQYF
TGTGCCATCGGACAGGGGGAAGTGGAGACCCAGTACTTC
>.|.|TRBV11-2|TRBJ2-3
CASSGTDRSTDTQYF
TGTGCCAGCAGCGGGACCGACAGATCCACAGATACGCAGTATTTT
>.|TRBD1|TRBV20-1|TRBJ1-5
CSARVTGEQPQHF
TGCAGTGCTAGAGTTACAGGGGAACAGCCCCAGCATTTT
>many|.|TRBV20-1|TRBJ1-2
CSARERTHGRSGYTF
TGCAGTGCTAGAGAACGAACACACGGTCGCAGCGGCTACACCTTC
>once|TRBD1|TRBV6-2/TRBV6-3|TRBJ2-7
CASQHPIPPGQVTSYEQYF
TGTGCCAGTCAGCATCCCATTCCACCGGGACAGGTAACCTCCTACGAGCAGTACTTC
>few|.|TRBV30|TRBJ1-4
CAWRGTAYEKLFF
TGTGCCTGGAGGGGAACCGCGTACGAAAAACTGTTTTTT
>.|.|TRBV20-1|TRBJ2-7
CSARDRIRGPYEQYF
TGCAGTGCTAGAGATCGAATCAGAGGGCCCTACGAGCAGTACTTC
>.|.|TRBV20-1|TRBJ2-7
CSARVPSAQSAEQYF
TGCAGTGCTAGAGTGCCTAGCGCCCAGTCTGCCGAGCAGTACTTC
>few|.|TRBV11-2|TRBJ2-7
CASSLIAEEQYF
TGTGCCAGCAGCTTAATCGCAGAGGAGCAGTACTTC
>.|.|TRBV4-2|TRBJ2-2
CASSQSGELFF
TGTGCCAGCAGCCAATCCGGGGAGCTGTTTTTT
>.|TRBD1|TRBV5-1|TRBJ2-7
CASSFDRGEQYF
TGCGCCAGCAGCTTCGACAGGGGCGAGCAGTACTTC
>many|TRBD1|TRBV18|TRBJ1-2
CASSPPQNRGSGYTF
TGTGCCAGCTCACCACCGCAAAACAGGGGGAGTGGCTACACCTTC
>.|TRBD2|TRBV6-2/TRBV6-3|TRBJ2-2
CASRRRLAGEDTGELFF
TGTGCCAGCAGGCGCAGACTAGCGGGAGAAGATACCGGGGAGCTGTTTTTT
>.|.|TRBV7-2|TRBJ2-7
CASSTSGRAGGYEQYF
TGTGCCAGCAGCACGAGCGGACGGGCTGGTGGGTACGAGCAGTACTTC
>few|.|TRBV30|TRBJ1-5
CAWSQGNQPQHF
TGTGCCTGGAGTCAAGGGAATCAGCCCCAGCATTTT
>.|TRBD2|TRBV29-1|TRBJ2-1
CSVEFNLAGGLYNEQFF
TGCAGCGTTGAATTTAATCTAGCGGGGGGTCTCTACAATGAGCAGTTCTTC
>many|.|TRBV6-6|TRBJ2-7
CASSPQTTSSYEQYF
TGTGCCAGCAGTCCGCAAACTACGAGCTCCTACGAGCAGTACTTC
>few|.|TRBV3-1|TRBJ2-6
CASSPIGGSGANVLTF
TGTGCCAGCAGCCCGATAGGGGGATCTGGGGCCAACGTCCTGACTTTC
>few|.|TRBV5-4|TRBJ1-1
CASSPPMSQNTEAFF
TGTGCCAGCAGCCCTCCCATGAGTCAGAACACTGAAGCTTTCTTT
>.|.|TRBV20-1|TRBJ1-1
CSAPKATELNTEAFF
TGCAGTGCCCCTAAGGCGACAGAATTAAACACTGAAGCTTTCTTT
>few|TRBD1|TRBV12-5|TRBJ2-7
CASVLEGTGKIPYF
TGTGCTAGTGTCCTGGAGGGGACAGGGAAAATCCCGTACTTC
>.|.|TRBV24-1|TRBJ2-2
CATSGAGTANTGELFF
TGTGCCACCAGTGGTGCAGGTACTGCGAACACCGGGGAGCTGTTTTTT
>.|TRBD2|TRBV2|TRBJ2-7
CASTHGGGPYEQYF
TGTGCCAGCACTCACGGCGGGGGGCCCTACGAGCAGTACTTC
>few|.|TRBV25-1|TRBJ1-2
CASSPPEGRGYTF
TGTGCCAGCAGTCCCCCAGAGGGCAGGGGCTACACCTTC
>.|.|TRBV12-3/TRBV12-4|TRBJ2-5
CASSPRSGTQETQYF
TGTGCCAGCAGTCCCAGGAGTGGGACCCAAGAGACCCAGTACTTC
>.|TRBD1|TRBV7-9|TRBJ1-2
CASSSRLVGGNGYTF
TGTGCCAGCAGCTCCAGACTGGTAGGGGGCAATGGCTACACCTTC
>many|.|TRBV29-1|TRBJ1-2
CSAMREYGYTF
TGCAGCGCGATGAGGGAATATGGCTACACCTTC
>few|.|TRBV5-5|TRBJ1-2
CASSLVLQGLGGYTF
TGTGCCAGCAGCTTGGTGCTTCAGGGGCTCGGTGGCTACACCTTC
>few|.|TRBV3-1|TRBJ2-1
CASSQVEGLSEQFF
TGTGCCAGCAGCCAAGTGGAAGGACTGAGCGAGCAGTTCTTC